What follows are 32 T cell receptor beta chains derived from one specimen sequenced in a study of blood T cell repertoires in COVID-19. Only in-frame clones appear in the TCRdb table, and some are missing; sequencing was by immunoSEQ multiplex PCR. The data show 300,000 to 400,000 clones, with around 87% seen just once and roughly 6% held by the top ten. Sequencing was done on a sample of peripheral blood. The receptor set was obtained from a woman between 50 and 59 years old with COVID-19, enrolled during active disease.

Turning to this clone: This sample includes further DNA sequences coding for the same CDR3. The chain couples TRBV18 to TRBJ2-1; D is perhaps TRBD2 (6 bases). This CDR3 is 13 amino acids long. With 2 bases removed from V and 4 bases from J, the gap between germline ends came to 6 bases. Germline CDR1 and CDR2: KGHSH and LQKENI. CDR3 coding DNA: TGTGCCAGCTCACCAGGACTATACAATGAGCAGTTCTTC. Amino acid sequence: CASSPGLYNEQFF.

This chain connects TRBV5-1 to TRBJ2-1; TRBD2 matches at 12 bases. J lost 5 bases, V lost 2 bases, and 5 bases had no gene match. The CDR3 runs 16 residues. Germline CDR1 is SGHRS and CDR2 is YFSETQ. Here the CDR3 reads CASSFYRLAGDNEQFF. CDR3 DNA: TGCGCCAGCAGCTTCTATAGACTAGCGGGGGACAATGAGCAGTTCTTC. Together with reference TRBV5-1 and TRBJ2-1, the CDR3 gives the full variable domain: KAGVTQTPRYLIKTRGQQVTLSCSPISGHRSVSWYQQTPGQGLQFLFEYFSETQRNKGNFPGRFSGRQFSNSRSEMNVSTLELGDSALYLCASSFYRLAGDNEQFFGPGTRLTVL.

This chain connects TRBV11-3 to TRBJ2-4; 9 nucleotides agree with TRBD1. The CDR3 is made up of 19 amino acids. The germline CDR1 and CDR2 sequences are SGHNT and YENEEA. V dropped 4 bases and J dropped 1; count of bases not matched to a gene: 14. The CDR3 region is CASSSGQGRAIGAKNIQYF. DNA for the CDR3: TGTGCCAGCAGCTCAGGACAGGGGAGGGCCATTGGCGCCAAAAACATTCAGTACTTC.

This sequence joins TRBV19 and TRBJ1-5, with D hard to call. CDR3 size: 15 residues. Germline V CDR1 and CDR2: LNHDA, SQIVND (reference sequence). The V end lost 4 bases, the J end lost 5 bases, and 15 bases lay between the germline ends. DNA of the CDR3: TGTGCCAGTAGTAAAAGTACGATAGGAGATCAGCCCCAGCATTTT. This codes for CASSKSTIGDQPQHF. The full variable domain, with the rest looked up from reference TRBV19 and TRBJ1-5, is DGGITQSPKYLFRKEGQNVTLSCEQNLNHDAMYWYRQDPGQGLRLIYYSQIVNDFQKGDIAEGYSVSREKKESFPLTVTSAQKNPTAFYLCASSKSTIGDQPQHFGDGTRLSIL.

The V call is TRBV11-3, the J call TRBJ1-1; maybe TRBD1 (5 bases). The V end was cut by 1 base, the J end by 5 bases, with 14 bases between. The germline gives CDR1 SGHNT, CDR2 YENEEA. This CDR3 contains 15 residues. This chain's CDR3 is CASSLGGREGTEAFF. The CDR3 DNA reads as TGTGCCAGCAGCTTAGGTGGCAGGGAAGGGACTGAAGCTTTCTTT.

The chain recombines TRBV30 with TRBJ1-1, with D possibly matching TRBD1 (6 bases). The V end was cut by 2 bases, the J end by 1 base, with 8 bases between. The germline CDR1 and CDR2 sequences are GTSNPN and SVGIG (reference sequence). The CDR3 loop spans 13 amino acids. CDR3 protein: CAWSRDTNTEAFF. CDR3 nucleotides: TGTGCCTGGAGTAGGGACACGAACACTGAAGCTTTCTTT.

This clone was counted a few times. V gene TRBV6-5 combines with J gene TRBJ2-7, with TRBD2 identical over 9 bases. The germline V gene encodes CDR1 MNHEY and CDR2 SVGAGI. CDR3 size: 14 residues. V was pared by 2 bases and J by 2 bases, with 1 base of the junction left unmatched. The CDR3 nucleotides read TGTGCCAGCAGTTACCAGCGGGAGGCCTACGAGCAGTACTTC. The encoded protein is CASSYQREAYEQYF.

The chain is built from TRBV6-2 or TRBV6-3 and TRBJ2-3; 9 nucleotides match TRBD1. The CDR3 covers 18 residues. V was pared by 4 bases and J by 3 bases, with 14 bases of the junction left unmatched. Germline V CDR1 and CDR2: MNHEY, SVGEGT. Here the CDR3 DNA reads TGTGCCAGCAGTTGGAAAATTGACAGGGGGAGGAGGACAGATACGCAGTATTTT. Translation gives CASSWKIDRGRRTDTQYF.

The chain couples TRBV11-1 to TRBJ2-7; D not resolved. Germline V lookup: CDR1 SGHAT, CDR2 FQDESV (reference sequence). The CDR3 sequence is 12 residues long. Trimming removed 2 bases from V and 4 bases from J, with 6 bases in between. Written as DNA, the CDR3 is TGTGCCAGCAGCTTAAATATATACGAGCAGTACTTC. Translating gives CASSLNIYEQYF.

The J gene is TRBJ2-7, the V gene TRBV2, with a tentative D call TRBD1 (5 bases). The germline V gene encodes CDR1 SNHLY and CDR2 FYNNEI. The CDR3 has 14 amino acids. Trimming pared 6 bases from V and 1 base from J, leaving 13 bases between. The CDR3 here is CASRSMTESYEQYF. CDR3 DNA: TGTGCCAGCAGGTCGATGACAGAGTCCTACGAGCAGTACTTC.

The CDR3: CASSTGTGSTGELFF. The CDR3 bases are TGCGCCAGCAGCACCGGGACAGGGAGCACCGGGGAGCTGTTTTTT. This chain connects TRBV5-1 to TRBJ2-2, with 9 nucleotides matching TRBD1. The CDR3 covers 15 residues. Germline loops: CDR1 SGHRS, CDR2 YFSETQ. V lost 4 bases, J lost 4 bases, and 5 bases stayed unmatched.

This sequence joins TRBV3-1 (or the pseudogene TRBV3-2) and TRBJ2-2; TRBD2 aligns across 7 bases. CDR1 is LGHDT, CDR2 YNNKEL, per germline (reference sequence). The CDR3 extends over 18 amino acids. Losses at the gene ends were 1 base for V and 3 bases for J; bases not matched to a gene: 11. The CDR3 protein is CASSQVSGGSGYTGELFF. CDR3 sequence (DNA): TGTGCCAGCAGCCAAGTGTCGGGCGGGAGCGGTTACACCGGGGAGCTGTTTTTT.

This clone was picked up one time. The gene calls are TRBV6-5 and TRBJ1-1; 9 bases match TRBD1. Trimming at V came to 6 bases and at J to 5 bases, leaving 10 bases not matched to a gene. This CDR3 contains 15 residues. Germline CDR1 reads MNHEY; CDR2 reads SVGAGI. The CDR3 DNA sequence: TGTGCCAGCAGGCCAACGGGACAGGGTAAAACTGAAGCTTTCTTT. It specifies CASRPTGQGKTEAFF.

This clone was seen a single time. The chain recombines TRBV6-5 with TRBJ1-2, with a tentative D call TRBD1 (5 bases). The CDR3 loop spans 16 amino acids. The V end was cut by 2 bases, the J end by 7 bases, with 20 bases between. The germline gives CDR1 MNHEY, CDR2 SVGAGI. CDR3 in amino acids: CASSYVGGTAPGGYTF. The CDR3 DNA is TGTGCCAGCAGTTACGTCGGGGGGACTGCTCCAGGTGGCTACACCTTC.

V gene TRBV19 combines with J gene TRBJ1-1; no firm D call. Trimming left V 7 bases short and J 1 base short, with 10 bases between. Looked up from germline, CDR1 is LNHDA and CDR2 is SQIVND (reference sequence). There are 13 residues in the CDR3. In DNA form, the CDR3 reads TGTGCCAGTAAGGCGGGTCCGAACACTGAAGCTTTCTTT. It encodes CASKAGPNTEAFF. Looking up the rest from reference TRBV19 and TRBJ1-1 gives the full variable domain: DGGITQSPKYLFRKEGQNVTLSCEQNLNHDAMYWYRQDPGQGLRLIYYSQIVNDFQKGDIAEGYSVSREKKESFPLTVTSAQKNPTAFYLCASKAGPNTEAFFGQGTRLTVV.

In its sample, this clone was seen once. This chain links TRBV5-6 with TRBJ2-5, with TRBD1 identical over 7 bases. Unmatched junction bases numbered 6, after V lost 1 base and J lost 0 bases. The CDR3 length is 16 residues. Germline CDR1 and CDR2: SGHDT and YYEEEE. This chain's CDR3 is CASSLIGTAYQETQYF. CDR3 sequence (DNA): TGTGCCAGCAGCTTGATTGGGACAGCTTACCAAGAGACCCAGTACTTC.

The chain recombines TRBV7-2 with TRBJ1-6, with D possibly TRBD1 on 6 matching bases. V was trimmed by 1 base and J by 4 bases, leaving 14 bases between them. The length of the CDR3 is 17 residues. Germline V CDR1 and CDR2: SGHTA, FQGNSA. The CDR3: CASSLGRGTFYNSPLHF. In DNA form, the CDR3 reads TGTGCCAGCAGCTTAGGCAGGGGCACGTTTTATAATTCACCCCTCCACTTT.

The rearrangement links TRBV5-1 to TRBJ2-7; D gene uncertain. V was cut by 0 bases and J by 4 bases, with 17 bases left in between. The CDR3 is 16 amino acids. Germline V gene lookup returns CDR1 SGHRS and CDR2 YFSETQ. This CDR3 is CASSLAGGLSGYEQYF. CDR3 bases: TGCGCCAGCAGCTTGGCGGGTGGCCTAAGTGGTTACGAGCAGTACTTC.

The chain links TRBV21-1 to TRBJ2-2; the table's D call, TRBD2, has no DNA check behind it. TRBV21-1 counts as a pseudogene. The length of the CDR3 is 16 residues. The CDR3 DNA reads TGTGCCAGGTCTAATCATGGCGGGAGGTCCACCGGGGAGCTGTTTTTT. This gives the protein CARSNHGGRSTGELFF.

The chain employs TRBV19 and TRBJ1-1, with D maybe TRBD1 (6 bases). Germline V CDR1 and CDR2: LNHDA, SQIVND (reference sequence). This CDR3 is built from 12 residues. V gave up 5 bases and J gave up 10 bases, with 14 bases separating them. CDR3 loop: CASSPLGGGAFF. The CDR3 region has the DNA TGTGCCAGTAGTCCGTTAGGGGGGGGAGCTTTCTTT.

The J gene is TRBJ2-5, the V gene TRBV3-1 (or the pseudogene TRBV3-2), with D possibly matching TRBD2 (5 bases). The germline gives CDR1 LGHDT, CDR2 YNNKEL (reference sequence). Trimming cost V 7 bases and J 0 bases, with 15 bases left between them. This CDR3 is 15 amino acids long. The CDR3 protein is CASTATSGNQETQYF. CDR3 coding DNA: TGTGCCAGCACCGCCACCAGCGGAAACCAAGAGACCCAGTACTTC.

This clone was recorded only once. The chain carries TRBV5-1 and TRBJ2-7, with D perhaps matching TRBD2 (5 bases). CDR1 and CDR2 from the germline V gene are SGHRS and YFSETQ. This CDR3 region has 11 residues. Trimming cost V 4 bases and J 4 bases, with 6 bases left between them. The CDR3 loop is CASSREYEQYF. CDR3 bases: TGCGCCAGCAGCCGGGAATACGAGCAGTACTTC.

Worth noting for this clone: Other DNA sequences from this sample encode an identical CDR3 as well. V usage is TRBV15 and J usage is TRBJ1-3; possibly TRBD1 for D (5 bases). The CDR3 consists of 15 residues. Germline V gene data show CDR1 as LNHNV and CDR2 as YYDKDF (reference sequence). Between the trimmed V and J ends, which lost 2 bases and 0 bases, there was a span of 8 bases. The CDR3 bases are TGTGCCACCAGCAGACGGGGGAGCTCTGGAAACACCATATATTTT. Amino acid sequence: CATSRRGSSGNTIYF.

The V gene is TRBV3-1 (or the pseudogene TRBV3-2), the J gene TRBJ2-7, with 7 bases matching TRBD2. The CDR3 spans 14 residues. Germline lookup yields CDR1 LGHDT and CDR2 YNNKEL (reference sequence). The V segment lost 4 bases and the J segment 0 bases; nucleotides outside the gene matches: 3. CDR3 DNA: TGTGCCAGCAGCCGTACTAGCGTCTCCTACGAGCAGTACTTC. Translated, it gives CASSRTSVSYEQYF.

The chain has TRBV7-2 and TRBJ2-1, with 7 bases that match TRBD2. V gave up 5 bases and J gave up 7 bases; unmatched junction bases: 14. Germline CDR1 and CDR2: SGHTA and FQGNSA. This CDR3 comprises 16 residues. The chain's CDR3 is CASSPAPKREGNEQFF. The DNA for the CDR3 is TGTGCCAGCAGCCCGGCACCTAAGAGGGAGGGGAATGAGCAGTTCTTC.

The DNA for the CDR3 is TGTGCCAGCAGTCGGGCAGGGGGAACTGAAGCTTTCTTT. It codes for CASSRAGGTEAFF. This rearrangement joins TRBV6-5 to TRBJ1-1, with 7 bases identical to TRBD1. In germline, CDR1 is MNHEY, CDR2 SVGAGI. V lost 5 bases to trimming and J lost 5 bases; unmatched junction nucleotides: 5. This CDR3 spans 13 amino acids.

V usage is TRBV5-4 and J usage is TRBJ2-5; 8 nucleotides align to TRBD2. The ends lost 4 bases at V and 5 bases at J; junction bases unmatched: 7. Germline CDR1 SGHNT, CDR2 YYREEE (reference sequence). The CDR3 spans 14 residues. The CDR3 reads CASSPRGAEETQYF. The CDR3 region has the DNA TGTGCCAGCAGCCCGCGGGGGGCCGAGGAGACCCAGTACTTC.

The genes are TRBV30 and TRBJ1-1; 8 bases fit TRBD1. V gave up 3 bases and J gave up 3 bases; unmatched junction bases: 3. Per the germline V gene, CDR1 is GTSNPN and CDR2 is SVGIG (reference sequence). The CDR3 runs to 13 residues. CDR3: CAWSQQGDTEAFF. Here the CDR3 DNA reads TGTGCCTGGAGCCAACAGGGGGACACTGAAGCTTTCTTT.

This chain connects TRBV27 to TRBJ2-1; 7 bases are shared with TRBD2. The CDR3 extends over 14 amino acids. With V trimmed by 5 bases and J by 5 bases, 6 bases remained unmatched. Germline V gene data show CDR1 as MNHEY and CDR2 as SMNVEV (reference sequence). As DNA, the CDR3 is TGTGCCAGCAGTCACGGGACTACCCACAATGAGCAGTTCTTC. Protein product: CASSHGTTHNEQFF.

CDR3 amino acids: CASSSIGLANTEAFF. The CDR3 DNA sequence: TGTGCCAGCAGCTCAATAGGACTCGCGAACACTGAAGCTTTCTTT. The chain uses TRBV11-2 and TRBJ1-1, with unresolved D. The germline V gene has CDR1 SGHAT and CDR2 FQNNGV. The germline V and J ends were trimmed by 4 bases and 1 base, with 13 bases remaining between them. The CDR3 runs to 15 residues. Together with reference TRBV11-2 and TRBJ1-1, the CDR3 gives the full variable domain: EAGVAQSPRYKIIEKRQSVAFWCNPISGHATLYWYQQILGQGPKLLIQFQNNGVVDDSQLPKDRFSAERLKGVDSTLKIQPAKLEDSAVYLCASSSIGLANTEAFFGQGTRLTVV.

The CDR3 protein is CASSFRAGGSYEQYF. In nucleotides, the CDR3 is TGTGCCAGCAGCTTCCGGGCGGGGGGCTCCTACGAGCAGTACTTC. The J gene is TRBJ2-7, the V gene TRBV7-2, with 8 bases that match TRBD2. The CDR3 spans 15 residues. With 3 bases clipped from V and 0 bases from J, the junction kept 4 bases outside the gene matches. CDR1 is SGHTA and CDR2 is FQGNSA in the germline V gene.

This rearrangement joins TRBV5-6 to TRBJ1-2, with unresolved D. This CDR3 region has 16 residues. Germline lookup yields CDR1 SGHDT and CDR2 YYEEEE. Trimming left V 1 base short and J 4 bases short, with 17 bases between. This CDR3 is CASSLRTTYSSYGYTF. CDR3 nucleotides: TGTGCCAGCAGCTTGCGAACGACATACTCCTCCTATGGCTACACCTTC.